These 8 T cell receptor beta chains were sequenced from one sample in a study of shared clonotypes between healthy human individuals. Using immunoSEQ multiplex PCR, the repertoire was profiled, and TCRdb retains in-frame clones only, with some absent. The sample yields 660,000 or so clones, 90% to 97% seen once. Naivety among CD8 cells was defined by CD45RO negativity and positive CCR7 selection, thereby excluding terminally differentiated effector memory CD45RA+ cells. Source material: naive CD8+ T cells sorted from blood. These receptors were taken from a woman in her twenties or thirties in good health.

CDR3 coding DNA: TGTGCCAGCAGTTTAGGCAGGGAGGCCTACGAGCAGTACTTC. It codes for CASSLGREAYEQYF. The genes are TRBV27 and TRBJ2-7, with D maybe TRBD2 (6 bases). With 2 bases removed from V and 2 bases from J, the gap between germline ends came to 10 bases. Germline CDR1 and CDR2: MNHEY and SMNVEV (reference sequence). This CDR3 comprises 14 residues.

The rearrangement uses TRBV7-9 and TRBJ1-1; the D is unclear. The germline V gene has CDR1 SEHNR and CDR2 FQNEAQ (reference sequence). The CDR3 loop spans 14 amino acids. The V end was cut by 0 bases, the J end by 11 bases, with 16 bases between. In nucleotides, the CDR3 is TGTGCCAGCAGCTTAGCACTTAAGCCCTGGGAGGCTTTCTTT. It codes for CASSLALKPWEAFF.

The chain carries TRBV7-8 and TRBJ2-3; 12 bases match TRBD2. The CDR3 has 16 residues. CDR1 SGHVS and CDR2 FQNEAQ come from the germline V gene. Trimming removed 5 bases from V and 0 bases from J; junction bases left unmatched: 3. CDR3 in amino acids: CASSVLAGGSTDTQYF. DNA of the CDR3: TGTGCCAGCAGCGTACTAGCGGGAGGTAGCACAGATACGCAGTATTTT. Variable domain in full (rest from reference TRBV7-8 and TRBJ2-3): GAGVSQSPRYKVAKRGQDVALRCDPISGHVSLFWYQQALGQGPEFLTYFQNEAQLDKSGLPSDRFFAERPEGSVSTLKIQRTQQEDSAVYLCASSVLAGGSTDTQYFGPGTRLTVL.

This sequence joins TRBV10-3 and TRBJ2-7; 9 bases map to TRBD1. J gave up 4 bases and V 8 bases, and 3 bases lay outside the gene matches. This CDR3 contains 12 residues. Germline assignment: CDR1 ENHRY and CDR2 SYGVKD. The CDR3 sequence is CAIGQGPYEQYF. The CDR3 coding sequence is TGTGCCATCGGACAGGGGCCATACGAGCAGTACTTC.

V is TRBV13 and J is TRBJ2-5; no reliable D call. CDR3 length: 13 amino acids. V lost 5 bases to trimming and J lost 3 bases, with 10 bases between them. CDR1 and CDR2 (germline): PRHDT, FYEKMQ (reference sequence). The CDR3 nucleotides are TGTGCCAGCAGCCCCCGGACCGAAGAGACCCAGTACTTC. It encodes CASSPRTEETQYF.

J is TRBJ2-3 and V is TRBV5-6, with TRBD1 as a possible D gene (6 bases). The CDR3 loop spans 17 amino acids. V dropped 0 bases and J dropped 0 bases, with 14 bases sitting between them. CDR1 is SGHDT, CDR2 YYEEEE, per germline. The CDR3 sequence is CASSLEGTGSSTDTQYF. The CDR3 coding sequence is TGTGCCAGCAGCTTGGAGGGAACAGGGAGTAGCACAGATACGCAGTATTTT.

The genes are TRBV7-9 and TRBJ2-2; D remains ambiguous. Between the trimmed V and J ends, which lost 2 bases and 3 bases, there was a span of 7 bases. CDR3 size: 14 residues. The germline gives CDR1 SEHNR, CDR2 FQNEAQ (reference sequence). As DNA, the CDR3 is TGTGCCAGCAGCTTATCTCTAGACACCGGGGAGCTGTTTTTT. Encoded protein: CASSLSLDTGELFF.

J is TRBJ1-4 and V is TRBV2; D remains ambiguous. In germline, CDR1 is SNHLY, CDR2 FYNNEI. The CDR3 extends over 15 amino acids. V was pared by 7 bases and J by 4 bases, with 16 bases between. The CDR3: CASTRWTSGNEKLFF. DNA of the CDR3: TGTGCCAGCACCCGCTGGACCTCGGGTAATGAAAAACTGTTTTTT. Full variable domain (rest looked up from reference TRBV2 and TRBJ1-4): EPEVTQTPSHQVTQMGQEVILRCVPISNHLYFYWYRQILGQKVEFLVSFYNNEISEKSEIFDDQFSVERPDGSNFTLKIRSTKLEDSAMYFCASTRWTSGNEKLFFGSGTQLSVL.